This TCR beta chain was sequenced in a study of blood T cell repertoires in COVID-19. Using immunoSEQ multiplex PCR, the repertoire was profiled, and TCRdb retains in-frame clones only, with some absent. The sample shows fewer than 350,000 clones, about 89% of them seen only once. Germline V CDR1 and CDR2: SEHNR, FQNEAQ (reference sequence). The CDR3 runs 15 residues. The ends were cut back, 1 base at V and 1 base at J, with 7 bases in the middle. Sequencing was done on a sample of peripheral blood. V is TRBV7-9 and J is TRBJ2-2, with D maybe TRBD1 (5 bases). This clonotype originated in a man between 40 and 49 years old with active or convalescent COVID-19. CDR3 bases: TGTGCCAGCAGCTTAGGGCAGGGGAACACCGGGGAGCTGTTTTTT. Its translation: CASSLGQGNTGELFF.